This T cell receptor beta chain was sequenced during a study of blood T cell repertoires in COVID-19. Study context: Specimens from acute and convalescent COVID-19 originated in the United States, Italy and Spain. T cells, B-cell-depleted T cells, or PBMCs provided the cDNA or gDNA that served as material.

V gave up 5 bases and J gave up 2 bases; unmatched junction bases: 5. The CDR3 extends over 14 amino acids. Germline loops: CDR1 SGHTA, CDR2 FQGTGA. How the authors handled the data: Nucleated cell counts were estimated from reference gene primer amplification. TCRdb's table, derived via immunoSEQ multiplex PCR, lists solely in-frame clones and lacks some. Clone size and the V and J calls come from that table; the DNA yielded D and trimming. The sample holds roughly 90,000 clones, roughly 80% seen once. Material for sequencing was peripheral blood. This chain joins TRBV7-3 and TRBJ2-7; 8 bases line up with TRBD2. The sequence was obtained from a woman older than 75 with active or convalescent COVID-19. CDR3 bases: TGTGCCAGCAGCGCCACTAGCGGACCCTACGAGCAGTACTTC. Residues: CASSATSGPYEQYF.